This T cell receptor beta chain was identified during a study of high-grade serous ovarian cancer treatment subgroups (TCRdb year 2021). Broadly, across the study: A mean of 14,192 reads and thousands of unique TCR beta rearrangements per sample was generated by sequencing. In total there were roughly 82 samples, since every patient provided one primary tumor sample and two metastatic tumor samples. Of the roughly 30 patients in the cohort, roughly 10 had no residual disease after primary surgery (R0), roughly 10 were excellent NACT responders, and roughly 10 were poor NACT responders. The study examined TCR beta repertoires in high-grade serous ovarian cancer patients who were grouped under a laparoscopic triage algorithm by complete gross resection or by neoadjuvant chemotherapy response. The research as a whole found: Because bulk tumor TCR sequencing provided no spatial information, insight into HGSC tumor complexity and diversity was limited. TCR clonal relatedness correlated positively with neoantigen level and, by trend, with copy number variation and mutation load from whole-genome sequencing. Repertoire similarity between tumors of the same patient ranged roughly 0.095 to 0.8, whereas almost no similarity was seen between different patients. The TCR repertoire analyses centered on CDR3, and CDR1 and CDR2 were not analyzed.

High-throughput TCR profiling via ImmunoSEQ was performed on the 75 to 90 tumor samples. Concerning the study's data processing: Repertoire diversity metrics included richness (unique productive sequences), clonality, evenness and relatedness; Bhattacharyya coefficient assessed similarity between samples. Conclusions stayed consistent in a sensitivity analysis that left out TCRs with fewer than two reads. TCRdb took this table from immuneACCESS and kept in-frame rearrangements with V and J called. Such tables lack part of the clones; where checked against another copy, unresolved V genes explain under half of the gap, and the rest is unexplained. From that table come the V and J calls and clone size; the DNA was used to work out D and trimming. In this sample the table shows some 40,000 clones, about four fifths of which occur a single time. Roughly 3% of the sample lies in the top ten. Reading the germline V gene (reference sequence) gives CDR1 MNHEY and CDR2 SMNVEV. The CDR3 runs 13 residues from the cysteine to the phenylalanine. The kept DNA is CDR3 alone, 39 bases in frame from the first base. V is clipped by 3 bases and J by 4 bases, and the sequence between their germline boundaries is 9 bases long.

Collection of tumor samples took place before definitive surgery or chemotherapy. Genomic DNA was extracted by the MD Anderson Biospecimen Extraction Resource, and TCR sequencing was done by the MD Anderson Cancer Genomics Laboratory. Concerning this clone itself: Its antigen is currently not known. No base-level quality is on record; no much larger clone is a single base apart.

The sequence links TRBV27 to TRBJ1-2; the D segment could be TRBD1, given 6 matching bases. Sequenced input: tumor tissue. The receptor's source is a human donor with high-grade serous ovarian cancer. The bases are TGTGCCAGCAGTTTTACAGGGTTCTATGGCTACACCTTC. Protein translation: CASSFTGFYGYTF.